The clone carrying this T cell receptor (beta chain) was found once. These data belong to a study of human T cells and chemical hapten exposure. The overall study: Women made up most patients, who had alopecia areata, totalis or universalis.

Described time point: patch test 1, 2 weeks after DPC sensitization. The treatment: therapeutic diphenylcyclopropenone sensitization with weekly scalp DPC. The CDR3 totals 17 residues. Trimming shortened V by 4 bases and J by 6 bases, and 23 bases separated the two germline ends. Looked up from germline, CDR1 is SGHRS and CDR2 is YFSETQ. Individual cDNA molecules in this library carried unique molecular identifiers. One entry per CDR3 protein results from TCRdb running MiXCR on the RACE reads. Here the sample spans roughly 13,000 distinct CDR3 sequences, about 17% being singletons. The sequencing here drew on whole blood, taken in connection with sensitization to the hapten diphenylcyclopropenone (DPC). This chain links TRBV5-1 with TRBJ2-1; perhaps TRBD2 as D (6 bases). The clonotype was recovered from a woman aged 25 to 39 with alopecia areata. Some clones in this sample may be carry-over from other donors' samples. The chain's CDR3 is CASSQIPTPTRSNEQFF. CDR3 coding DNA: TGCGCCAGCAGCCAGATACCTACCCCGACTAGGAGCAATGAGCAGTTCTTC.